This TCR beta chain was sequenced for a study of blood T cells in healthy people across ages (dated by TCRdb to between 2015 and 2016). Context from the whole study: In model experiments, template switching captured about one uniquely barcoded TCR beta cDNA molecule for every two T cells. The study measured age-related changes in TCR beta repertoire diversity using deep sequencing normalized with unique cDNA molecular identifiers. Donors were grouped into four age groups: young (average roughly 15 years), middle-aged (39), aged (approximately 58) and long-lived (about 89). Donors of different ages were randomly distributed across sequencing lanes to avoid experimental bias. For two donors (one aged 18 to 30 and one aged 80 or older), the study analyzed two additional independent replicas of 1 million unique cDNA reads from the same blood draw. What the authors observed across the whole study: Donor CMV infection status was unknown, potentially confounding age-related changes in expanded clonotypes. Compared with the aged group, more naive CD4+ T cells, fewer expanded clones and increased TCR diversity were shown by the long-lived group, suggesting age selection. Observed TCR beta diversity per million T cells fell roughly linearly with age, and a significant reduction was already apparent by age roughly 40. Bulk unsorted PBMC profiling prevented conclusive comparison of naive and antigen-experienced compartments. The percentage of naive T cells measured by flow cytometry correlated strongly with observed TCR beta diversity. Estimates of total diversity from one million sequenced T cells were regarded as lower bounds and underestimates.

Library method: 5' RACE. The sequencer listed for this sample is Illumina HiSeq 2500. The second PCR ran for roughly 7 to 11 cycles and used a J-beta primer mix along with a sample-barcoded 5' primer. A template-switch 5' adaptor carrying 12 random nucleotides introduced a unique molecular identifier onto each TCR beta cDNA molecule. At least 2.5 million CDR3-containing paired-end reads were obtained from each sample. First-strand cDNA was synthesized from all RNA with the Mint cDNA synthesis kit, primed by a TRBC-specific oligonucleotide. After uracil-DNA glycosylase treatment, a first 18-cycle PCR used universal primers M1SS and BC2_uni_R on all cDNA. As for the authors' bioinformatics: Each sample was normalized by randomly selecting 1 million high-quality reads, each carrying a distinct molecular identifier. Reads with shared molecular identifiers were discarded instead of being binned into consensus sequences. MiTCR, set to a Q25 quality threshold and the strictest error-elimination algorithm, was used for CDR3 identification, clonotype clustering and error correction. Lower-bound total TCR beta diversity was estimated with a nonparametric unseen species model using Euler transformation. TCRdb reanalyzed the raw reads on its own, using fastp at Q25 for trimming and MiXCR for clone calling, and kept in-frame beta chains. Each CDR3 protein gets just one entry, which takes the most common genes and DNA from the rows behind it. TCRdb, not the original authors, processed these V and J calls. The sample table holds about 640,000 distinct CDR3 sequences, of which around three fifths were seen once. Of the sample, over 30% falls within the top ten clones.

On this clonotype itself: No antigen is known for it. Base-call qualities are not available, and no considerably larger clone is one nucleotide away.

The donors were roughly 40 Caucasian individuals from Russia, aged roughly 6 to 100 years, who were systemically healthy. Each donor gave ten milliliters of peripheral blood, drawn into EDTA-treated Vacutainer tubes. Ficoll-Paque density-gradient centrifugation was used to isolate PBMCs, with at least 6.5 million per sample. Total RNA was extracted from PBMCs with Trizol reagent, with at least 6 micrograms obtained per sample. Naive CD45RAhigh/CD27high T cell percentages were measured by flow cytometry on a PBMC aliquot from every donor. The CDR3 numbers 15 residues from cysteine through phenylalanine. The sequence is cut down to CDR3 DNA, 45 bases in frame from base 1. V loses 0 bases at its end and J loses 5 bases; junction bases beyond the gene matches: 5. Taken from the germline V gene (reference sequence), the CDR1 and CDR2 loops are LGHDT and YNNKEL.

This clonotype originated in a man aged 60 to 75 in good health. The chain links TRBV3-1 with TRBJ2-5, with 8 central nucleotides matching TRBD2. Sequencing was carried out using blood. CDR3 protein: CASSQDPGGPETQYF. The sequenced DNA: TGTGCCAGCAGCCAAGATCCGGGGGGGCCGGAGACCCAGTACTTC.